This TCR beta chain was profiled in a study of PD-1 blockade in classical Hodgkin lymphoma. Time point meaning: cycle 4 day 1 (C4D1), after five to seven weeks of nivolumab. Each of the patients experienced relapse following autologous stem cell transplantation, and their brentuximab vedotin exposure differed. The assay was immunoSEQ multiplex PCR, and TCRdb's table has in-frame clones only and misses some. The table lists roughly 41,000 clones, about two thirds of them singletons, with less than 3% in the top ten. The germline V and J ends were trimmed by 2 bases and 0 bases, with 8 bases remaining between them. This CDR3 has 15 residues. Germline V lookup: CDR1 GTSNPN, CDR2 SVGIG (reference sequence). Remarks on this clone: Its antigen is still unknown.

Whole-study results and caveats: Complete responders' diversity at baseline resembled that of newly diagnosed patients. CD4+ TCR diversity climbed significantly by C4D1, unlike CD8+ TCR diversity.

The J gene is TRBJ2-6, the V gene TRBV30, with D unclear. The sequences come from peripheral blood mononuclear cells (PBMCs), collected before the fourth cycle of nivolumab. The receptor was isolated from a human donor with classical Hodgkin lymphoma. CDR3 loop: CAWSIGSSGANVLTF. The DNA for the CDR3 is TGTGCCTGGAGTATCGGAAGCTCTGGGGCCAACGTCCTGACTTTC.